The following is a T cell receptor (beta chain) sequence with its context. Its antigen is still unknown. The germline CDR1 and CDR2 sequences are SGHKS and YYEKEE (reference sequence). V was pared by 4 bases and J by 3 bases, with 4 bases of the junction left unmatched. This CDR3 contains 14 residues. Sequencing used immunoSEQ multiplex PCR; TCRdb keeps in-frame clones, though not all of them. The table includes about 89,000 clones, roughly 90% detected once. These data come from a study of OX40 agonist ivuxolimab in advanced cancers. In the study overall: It was ivuxolimab, an agonistic anti-OX40 (CD134) antibody, that patients were treated with. Study-level findings and limits: Certain nonresponders additionally had low normalized T-cell clonal expansion.

This chain uses TRBV5-5 with TRBJ1-5; 7 nucleotides match TRBD1. The material sequenced was CD4+ or CD8+ T cells sorted from blood, taken in a trial of the OX40 agonist ivuxolimab. The TCR was taken from an adult with an advanced solid tumor such as melanoma, head and neck, liver or kidney cancer. The DNA of the CDR3 is TGTGCCAGCAGCGCGACAGGGACCAATCAGCCCCAGCATTTT. Translation: CASSATGTNQPQHF.